This T cell receptor (beta chain) was observed in a study of T-cell reconstitution after alpha-beta-depleted transplantation in children listed by TCRdb under 2016. Some background on the complete study: Using TCR repertoire profiling, the study followed T-cell immune reconstitution in a quantitative way in children after TCRalphabeta/CD19-depleted allogeneic hematopoietic cell transplantation.

To prepare the library, PCR was applied. Instrument on record: Illumina HiSeq 2500. Molecular barcoding was employed in the preparation of TCR libraries, with unique molecular identifiers being used to normalize TCRbeta repertoire quantification. TCRdb itself trimmed the public reads at Q25 with fastp, ran MiXCR and retained productive beta chains. Every CDR3 protein is listed once, alongside the most common genes and DNA of its rows. The sample includes roughly 200,000 distinct CDR3 sequences, with about 14% observed a single time. The ten largest clones take up less than 15% of the sample. In the case of this clonotype: Its cognate antigen has yet to be identified. Within one base of it there is no much larger clone, and no base qualities were kept.

Here V drops 6 bases and J drops 5 bases, and the junction holds 10 bases not matched to any gene. The germline V gene yields SQVTM for CDR1 and ANQGSEA for CDR2. The CDR3 has 14 amino acids, counting the end cysteine and phenylalanine. Just the 42-base CDR3 DNA is kept, in frame starting at base 1. Recombination connected TRBV29-1 to TRBJ2-1, and 7 junction bases match TRBD2. The sequenced sample was PBMCs from the stem cell graft donor, obtained from the stem cell graft. The receptor comes from a human donor who donated a stem cell graft to a child with acute lymphoblastic leukemia. The CDR3 is CSVPISGDHNEQFF. The DNA reads as follows: TGCAGCGTACCCATCAGCGGGGATCACAATGAGCAGTTCTTC.